These 26 T cell receptor beta chains share one sample of origin, sequenced in a study of blood T cell repertoires in COVID-19. Repertoires were generated with immunoSEQ multiplex PCR, while TCRdb's copy carries only in-frame clones and drops some. The table has about 140,000 clones, around 82% seen once. The sequenced sample was PBMCs or T cells enriched from blood (not recorded which). The receptor set was obtained from a man in his forties with acute COVID-19.

The table lists this clone with a count of one. This rearrangement joins TRBV7-2 to TRBJ2-7; D gene unclear. The V end lost 3 bases, the J end lost 5 bases, and 11 bases lay between the germline ends. Germline V gene lookup returns CDR1 SGHTA and CDR2 FQGNSA. The CDR3 is 13 residues long. The CDR3 nucleotides are TGTGCCAGCAGCTTTTTACCAGAAAACGAGCAGTACTTC. As protein: CASSFLPENEQYF.

CDR3 in amino acids: CARSRLDGGSPYNEQFF. The CDR3 nucleotides are TGTGCCAGAAGCCGTTTAGATGGGGGGAGTCCCTACAATGAGCAGTTCTTC. The rearrangement uses TRBV5-3 and TRBJ2-1, with TRBD2 as a possible D gene (6 bases). TRBV5-3 counts as an open reading frame of uncertain function. Trimming took 4 bases from V and 2 from J, leaving 19 bases between them. The CDR3 contains 17 residues.

This chain joins TRBV7-9 and TRBJ2-1; 11 positions agree with TRBD2. The CDR3 consists of 18 residues. The J segment lost 1 base and the V segment lost 4 bases, leaving 9 bases of the junction unmatched. Germline V CDR1 and CDR2: SEHNR, FQNEAQ (reference sequence). The CDR3 region is CASSSTSGGGISYNEQFF. For the CDR3, the DNA is TGTGCCAGCAGCTCTACTAGCGGGGGAGGGATTTCCTACAATGAGCAGTTCTTC.

The chain couples TRBV6-2 or TRBV6-3 to TRBJ2-5; D possibly corresponds to TRBD2 (5 bases). Germline V gene sequence: CDR1 MNHEY, CDR2 SVGEGT. V lost 6 bases and J lost 7, with 21 bases in between. The CDR3 is 15 residues long. CDR3 in DNA: TGTGCCAGCAGCCGTAGTGGACTTGGGCTAGTGACCCAGTACTTC. Its translation: CASSRSGLGLVTQYF.

V and J are TRBV28 and TRBJ1-2, with 8 bases matching TRBD1. The trim removed 4 bases at V and 8 bases at J, leaving 12 bases unmatched. Looked up from germline, CDR1 is MDHEN and CDR2 is SYDVKM. This CDR3 has 15 residues. In DNA, the CDR3 is TGTGCCAGCAGTTCCCAACCGACAGGGGTTGTGGGCTACACCTTC. Encoded protein: CASSSQPTGVVGYTF.

The chain recombines TRBV19 with TRBJ1-5; TRBD1 might be the D (6 bases). Germline V gene data show CDR1 as LNHDA and CDR2 as SQIVND (reference sequence). Trimming removed 6 bases from V and 4 bases from J, with 16 bases in between. This CDR3 spans 15 amino acids. The CDR3 DNA is TGTGCCAGTAGGCCCGGACAGCGAGATAATCAGCCCCAGCATTTT. This gives the protein CASRPGQRDNQPQHF.

The rearrangement joins TRBV14 to TRBJ1-6, with D hard to call. CDR1 SGHDN and CDR2 FVKESK come from the germline V gene. V shed 0 bases and J shed 7 bases, with 16 bases lying between them. This CDR3 region has 17 residues. Here the CDR3 DNA reads TGTGCCAGCAGCCAAGACGGAGCAATCCGATCCAATTCACCCCTCCACTTT. Translating gives CASSQDGAIRSNSPLHF. The full variable domain, its missing parts supplied by reference TRBV14 and TRBJ1-6, is EAGVTQFPSHSVIEKGQTVTLRCDPISGHDNLYWYRRVMGKEIKFLLHFVKESKQDESGMPNNRFLAERTGGTYSTLKVQPAELEDSGVYFCASSQDGAIRSNSPLHFGNGTRLTVT.

The genes are TRBV3-1 (or the pseudogene TRBV3-2) and TRBJ2-3, with 7 positions matching TRBD2. The V and J ends lost 3 bases and 3 bases, in that order; junction bases with no gene match: 12. The CDR3 runs to 17 residues. In germline, CDR1 is LGHDT, CDR2 YNNKEL (reference sequence). The CDR3 nucleotides read TGTGCCAGCAGCCATGAGGGCGGGGGAGCCTTGACAGATACGCAGTATTTT. Amino acids: CASSHEGGGALTDTQYF.

V is TRBV10-3 and J is TRBJ1-2, with TRBD1 matching over 7 bases. V was clipped by 4 bases and J by 4 bases; unmatched bases: 12. CDR1 is ENHRY and CDR2 is SYGVKD in the germline V gene. The CDR3 is made up of 16 amino acids. The DNA of the CDR3 is TGTGCCATCAGTGTTACAGGGGCGCTGTCCCTCTATGGCTACACCTTC. Translating it yields CAISVTGALSLYGYTF.

The rearrangement uses TRBV14 and TRBJ2-7; D may be TRBD1 (6 bases). V lost 4 bases to trimming and J lost 4 bases, with 11 bases between them. The CDR3 consists of 13 residues. Germline V lookup: CDR1 SGHDN, CDR2 FVKESK. CDR3 coding DNA: TGTGCCAGCAGCCCCAGGGGCAGGTACGAGCAGTACTTC. It codes for CASSPRGRYEQYF.

CDR3 nucleotides: TGTGCCAGCAGGGCCGACGGGTATGGCTACACCTTC. It encodes CASRADGYGYTF. The J gene is TRBJ1-2, the V gene TRBV2; no clear D. Germline V gene data show CDR1 as SNHLY and CDR2 as FYNNEI. Trimming shortened V by 6 bases and J by 5 bases, and 10 bases separated the two germline ends. The CDR3 loop spans 12 amino acids.

V is TRBV30 and J is TRBJ2-7; the D gene is possibly TRBD1 (6 bases). The CDR3 spans 15 residues. Germline V gene sequence: CDR1 GTSNPN, CDR2 SVGIG (reference sequence). Trimming stripped 0 bases from V and 7 bases from J, with 19 bases between. The CDR3 is CAWSVKGQLYEEQYF. CDR3 coding DNA: TGTGCCTGGAGTGTAAAAGGACAGCTTTACGAGGAGCAGTACTTC.

The rearrangement links TRBV30 to TRBJ2-1, with 12 bases matching TRBD1. The CDR3 is 17 amino acids. Germline V gives CDR1 GTSNPN, CDR2 SVGIG (reference sequence). Trimming removed 2 bases from V and 6 bases from J; junction bases left unmatched: 11. As DNA, the CDR3 is TGTGCCTGGAGTAAACCTGTGGGACAGGGGGCTTTCAATGAGCAGTTCTTC. Its translation: CAWSKPVGQGAFNEQFF. The full variable domain, its missing parts supplied by reference TRBV30 and TRBJ2-1, is SQTIHQWPATLVQPVGSPLSLECTVEGTSNPNLYWYRQAAGRGLQLLFYSVGIGQISSEVPQNLSASRPQDRQFILSSKKLLLSDSGFYLCAWSKPVGQGAFNEQFFGPGTRLTVL.

This chain uses TRBV7-9 with TRBJ2-5; D possibly corresponds to TRBD2 (7 bases). This CDR3 has 15 amino acids. Looked up from germline, CDR1 is SEHNR and CDR2 is FQNEAQ (reference sequence). The ends were cut back, 5 bases at V and 4 bases at J, with 17 bases in the middle. DNA for the CDR3: TGTGCCAGCAGCACCATGCTGGGGGGGGCAGAGACCCAGTACTTC. Translated: CASSTMLGGAETQYF.

V is TRBV11-2 and J is TRBJ2-7, with 10 bases matching TRBD2. Trimming cost V 0 bases and J 2 bases; bases outside gene matches: 7. This CDR3 has 17 amino acids. CDR1 SGHAT and CDR2 FQNNGV come from the germline V gene. For the CDR3, the DNA is TGTGCCAGCAGCTTAGAGCCTAGCGGGAGTGTTACCTACGAGCAGTACTTC. Its translation: CASSLEPSGSVTYEQYF.

The gene calls are TRBV7-2 and TRBJ1-1; 7 bases map to TRBD1. This CDR3 is built from 14 residues. Per the germline V gene, CDR1 is SGHTA and CDR2 is FQGNSA. The junction had 5 bases not matched to a gene; V was cut back by 6 bases and J by 1 base. The DNA of the CDR3 is TGTGCCAGCAGTTCCGGGACAGCGAACACTGAAGCTTTCTTT. Its translation: CASSSGTANTEAFF.

The V gene is TRBV11-3, the J gene TRBJ2-3; 9 bases match TRBD2. Germline loops: CDR1 SGHNT, CDR2 YENEEA. The CDR3 is 15 residues long. The V segment lost 9 bases and the J segment 5 bases; nucleotides outside the gene matches: 12. This CDR3 reads CASQNAAGGIDTQYF. The CDR3 nucleotides read TGTGCCAGTCAGAATGCAGCGGGGGGTATAGATACGCAGTATTTT.

The chain carries TRBV4-1 and TRBJ1-1; no definite D call. Per germline, CDR1 MGHRA and CDR2 YSYEKL. The CDR3 has 13 amino acids. Trimming cost V 1 base and J 5 bases, with 8 bases left between them. The CDR3 region has the DNA TGCGCCAGCAGCCAAGTTGGCATGACTGAAGCTTTCTTT. This gives the protein CASSQVGMTEAFF.

The CDR3 nucleotides are TGTGCCAGCAGTTTATCCAGGCAGGGTGGAGAGACCCAGTACTTC. This translates into CASSLSRQGGETQYF. The chain carries TRBV27 and TRBJ2-5, with TRBD1 as a possible D gene (5 bases). This CDR3 region has 15 residues. The germline V gene has CDR1 MNHEY and CDR2 SMNVEV (reference sequence). V lost 0 bases to trimming and J lost 4 bases, with 12 bases between them.

This chain uses TRBV19 with TRBJ1-2, with 8 bases lining up with TRBD1. The V gene's germline CDR1 is LNHDA and CDR2 SQIVND (reference sequence). Trimming took 3 bases from V and 4 from J; bases not matched to a gene: 7. The CDR3 has 15 amino acids. CDR3 nucleotides: TGTGCCAGTAGTATGGGTCAGGGGGCCTCCTATGGCTACACCTTC. Its protein product is CASSMGQGASYGYTF.

This clone was seen only once. The gene calls are TRBV9 and TRBJ2-3, with 7 nucleotides matching TRBD2. The CDR3 runs to 17 residues. With 2 bases clipped from V and 0 bases from J, the junction kept 9 bases outside the gene matches. Germline loops: CDR1 SGDLS, CDR2 YYNGEE. The CDR3 reads CASSVVGTTSSTDTQYF. In DNA, the CDR3 is TGTGCCAGCAGCGTCGTTGGGACTACCTCTAGCACAGATACGCAGTATTTT.

The rearrangement uses TRBV6-2 or TRBV6-3 and TRBJ2-3; 9 bases map to TRBD1. V shed 4 bases and J 8 bases; nucleotides not matched to a gene: 10. This CDR3 is built from 15 residues. Germline CDR1 reads MNHEY; CDR2 reads SVGEGT. The CDR3, as DNA: TGTGCCAGCAGTTTGGCCGGGACAGGGACGGTTACGCAGTATTTT. It specifies CASSLAGTGTVTQYF.

The CDR3 here is CASSARQGRGDTQYF. CDR3 coding DNA: TGTGCCAGTAGTGCCCGACAGGGGCGGGGAGATACGCAGTATTTT. This sequence joins TRBV19 and TRBJ2-3; 8 nucleotides agree with TRBD1. Germline V lookup: CDR1 LNHDA, CDR2 SQIVND (reference sequence). V was clipped by 5 bases and J by 5 bases; unmatched bases: 9. The CDR3 extends over 15 amino acids.

The chain employs TRBV6-5 and TRBJ1-1, with 7 bases identical to TRBD1. This CDR3 contains 14 residues. Trimming took 8 bases from V and 3 from J; bases not matched to a gene: 9. Per the germline V gene, CDR1 is MNHEY and CDR2 is SVGAGI. As DNA, the CDR3 is TGTGCCAGCGACAGGGTGAAGCGGGACACTGAAGCTTTCTTT. This encodes CASDRVKRDTEAFF.

The chain employs TRBV2 and TRBJ1-1; D is perhaps TRBD1 (5 bases). The CDR3 is 14 amino acids. From germline, CDR1 is SNHLY and CDR2 FYNNEI. Trimming cost V 8 bases and J 1 base, with 14 bases left between them. The CDR3 DNA reads TGTGCCAGCTTGGGGGAGGGATCGAACACTGAAGCTTTCTTT. It yields the protein CASLGEGSNTEAFF.

This rearrangement joins TRBV10-1 to TRBJ1-1, with D perhaps TRBD1 (6 bases). Looked up from germline, CDR1 is WNHNN and CDR2 is SYGVQD (reference sequence). The CDR3 runs 13 residues. V was cut by 6 bases and J by 2 bases, with 10 bases left in between. CDR3 in amino acids: CASRGQINTEAFF. The CDR3 region has the DNA TGCGCCAGCAGGGGACAAATTAACACTGAAGCTTTCTTT.